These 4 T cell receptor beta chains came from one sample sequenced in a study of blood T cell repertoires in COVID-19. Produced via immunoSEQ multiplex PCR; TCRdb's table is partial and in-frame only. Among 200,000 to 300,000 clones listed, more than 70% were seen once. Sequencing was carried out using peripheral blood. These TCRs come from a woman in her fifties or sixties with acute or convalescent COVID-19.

This CDR3 is CASSPRTGGIYGYTF. CDR3 in DNA: TGTGCCAGCAGCCCCAGGACAGGGGGAATCTATGGCTACACCTTC. The chain uses TRBV5-4 and TRBJ1-2; 10 positions agree with TRBD1. The junction had 7 bases not matched to a gene; V was cut back by 4 bases and J by 4 bases. Germline CDR1 reads SGHNT; CDR2 reads YYREEE (reference sequence). The CDR3 covers 15 residues.

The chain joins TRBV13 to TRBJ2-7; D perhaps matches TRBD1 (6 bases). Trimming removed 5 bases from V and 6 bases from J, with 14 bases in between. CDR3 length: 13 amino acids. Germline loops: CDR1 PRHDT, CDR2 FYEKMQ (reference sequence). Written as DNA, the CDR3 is TGTGCCAGCAGCCAACAGGGAGTGTCCGAGCAGTACTTC. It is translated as CASSQQGVSEQYF.

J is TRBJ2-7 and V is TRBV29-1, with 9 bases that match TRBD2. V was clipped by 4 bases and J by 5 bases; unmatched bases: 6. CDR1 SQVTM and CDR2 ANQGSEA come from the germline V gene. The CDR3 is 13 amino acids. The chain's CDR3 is CSVVLAGVHEQYF. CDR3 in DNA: TGCAGCGTTGTGTTAGCGGGAGTACACGAGCAGTACTTC.

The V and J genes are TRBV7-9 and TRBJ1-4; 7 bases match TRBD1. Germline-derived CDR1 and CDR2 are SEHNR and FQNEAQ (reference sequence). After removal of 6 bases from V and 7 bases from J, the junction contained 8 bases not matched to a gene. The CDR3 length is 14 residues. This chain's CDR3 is CASSQTGIAEKLFF. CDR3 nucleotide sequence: TGTGCCAGCAGTCAGACAGGGATCGCTGAAAAACTGTTTTTT.